This T cell receptor (beta chain) stems from a study of early T cells in non-severe SARS-CoV-2 infection. About the research overall: RNA in bulk from unsorted whole blood was sequenced, and chains were unpaired. Study-wide points: The study's VDJdb matching favored anti-spike CD8 responses and missed private and CD4 specificities.

Trimming removed 4 bases from V and 3 bases from J, with 13 bases in between. Germline V CDR1 and CDR2: SNHLY, FYNNEI. This CDR3 spans 15 amino acids. Researchers tagged individual cDNA molecules with unique molecular identifiers. TCRdb analysed the 5' RACE reads with MiXCR anew, one entry per CDR3 protein. The sample shows 48,000 or so distinct CDR3 sequences, around 13% of them seen only once. Concerning this clonotype: Its specificity is not known.

The sample was whole blood. The V call is TRBV2, the J call TRBJ1-5; no definite D call. The sequence was collected from an adult who was a healthcare worker with PCR-confirmed SARS-CoV-2 infection or an uninfected control (not recorded which). Here the CDR3 DNA reads TGTGCCAGCAGTGGGGCCAGAGCGTACAATCAGCCCCAGCATTTT. As protein: CASSGARAYNQPQHF.